This TCR beta chain came from a study of T cell responses to AZD1222 COVID-19 vaccine. Findings and caveats of the study: The study found vaccine-associated CD4 TCRs spanning spike, dominant at 160-218 and 743-854.

Germline CDR1 and CDR2: SEHNR and FQNEAQ (reference sequence). Trimming cost V 5 bases and J 7 bases, with 17 bases left between them. This CDR3 spans 14 amino acids. The table came from immunoSEQ multiplex PCR; TCRdb's copy has only in-frame clones and leaves some out. The sample lists 150,000 to 200,000 clones; more than 80% were seen once. Concerning this clone: Antigen unknown.

This receptor was taken from an adult who received the MenACWY meningococcal vaccine as a control. This specimen consisted of peripheral blood, obtained 28 days after the second dose of the MenACWY control vaccine. The V gene is TRBV7-9, the J gene TRBJ1-2; TRBD1 might be the D (6 bases). The CDR3 DNA reads TGTGCCAGCAGCCCCGTACAGGGATTGAGTGGCTACACCTTC. Its translation is CASSPVQGLSGYTF.